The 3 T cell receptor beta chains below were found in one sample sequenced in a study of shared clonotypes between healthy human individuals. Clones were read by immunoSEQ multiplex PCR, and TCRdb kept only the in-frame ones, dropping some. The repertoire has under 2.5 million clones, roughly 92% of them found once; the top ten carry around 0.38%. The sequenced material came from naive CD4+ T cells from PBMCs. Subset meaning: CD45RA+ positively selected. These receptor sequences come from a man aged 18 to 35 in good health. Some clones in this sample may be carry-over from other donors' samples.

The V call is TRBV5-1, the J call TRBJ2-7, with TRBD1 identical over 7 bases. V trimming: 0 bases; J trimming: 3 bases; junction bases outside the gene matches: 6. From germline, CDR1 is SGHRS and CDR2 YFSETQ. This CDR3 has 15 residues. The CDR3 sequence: CASSLGQGRFYEQYF. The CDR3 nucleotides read TGCGCCAGCAGCTTGGGACAGGGTCGGTTCTACGAGCAGTACTTC.

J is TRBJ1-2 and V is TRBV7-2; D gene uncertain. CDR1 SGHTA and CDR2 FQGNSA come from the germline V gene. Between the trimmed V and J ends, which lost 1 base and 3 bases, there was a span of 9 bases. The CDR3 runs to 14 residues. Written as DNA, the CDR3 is TGTGCCAGCAGCTTAGGGAGGGAGGACTATGGCTACACCTTC. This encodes CASSLGREDYGYTF.

The CDR3 here is CASRPGQGPYEQYF. The CDR3 region has the DNA TGTGCCAGCAGACCAGGACAGGGGCCCTACGAGCAGTACTTC. The chain links TRBV11-2 to TRBJ2-7; 9 nucleotides match TRBD1. V trimming: 6 bases; J trimming: 2 bases; junction bases outside the gene matches: 5. In germline, CDR1 is SGHAT, CDR2 FQNNGV. This CDR3 contains 14 residues. The complete variable domain, with remaining parts taken from reference TRBV11-2 and TRBJ2-7, reads EAGVAQSPRYKIIEKRQSVAFWCNPISGHATLYWYQQILGQGPKLLIQFQNNGVVDDSQLPKDRFSAERLKGVDSTLKIQPAKLEDSAVYLCASRPGQGPYEQYFGPGTRLTVT.